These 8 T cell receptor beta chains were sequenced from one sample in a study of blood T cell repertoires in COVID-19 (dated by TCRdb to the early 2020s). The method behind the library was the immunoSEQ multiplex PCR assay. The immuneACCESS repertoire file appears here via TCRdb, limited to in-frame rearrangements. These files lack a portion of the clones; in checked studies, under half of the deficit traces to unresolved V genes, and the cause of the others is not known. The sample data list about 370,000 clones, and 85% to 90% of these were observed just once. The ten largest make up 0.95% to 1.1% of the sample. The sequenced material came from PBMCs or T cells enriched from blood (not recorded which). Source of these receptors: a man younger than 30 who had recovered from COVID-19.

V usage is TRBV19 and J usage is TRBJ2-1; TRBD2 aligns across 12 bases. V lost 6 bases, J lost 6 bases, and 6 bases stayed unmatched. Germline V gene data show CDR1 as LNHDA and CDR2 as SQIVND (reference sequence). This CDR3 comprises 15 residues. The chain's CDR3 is CASRDLAGGGNEQFF. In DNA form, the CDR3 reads TGTGCCAGTAGGGATCTAGCGGGAGGGGGCAATGAGCAGTTCTTC.

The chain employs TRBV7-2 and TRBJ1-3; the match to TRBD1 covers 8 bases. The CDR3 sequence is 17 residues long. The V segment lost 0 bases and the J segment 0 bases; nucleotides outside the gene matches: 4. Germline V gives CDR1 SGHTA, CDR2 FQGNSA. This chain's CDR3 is CASSLAGTGASGNTIYF. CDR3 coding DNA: TGTGCCAGCAGCTTAGCCGGGACAGGCGCCTCTGGAAACACCATATATTTT.

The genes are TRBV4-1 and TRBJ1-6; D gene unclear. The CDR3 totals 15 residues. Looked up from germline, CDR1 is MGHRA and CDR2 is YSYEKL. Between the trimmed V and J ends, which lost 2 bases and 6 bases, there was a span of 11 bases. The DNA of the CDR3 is TGCGCCAGCAGCCAAAACACAGTGGCTAATTCACCCCTCCACTTT. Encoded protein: CASSQNTVANSPLHF.

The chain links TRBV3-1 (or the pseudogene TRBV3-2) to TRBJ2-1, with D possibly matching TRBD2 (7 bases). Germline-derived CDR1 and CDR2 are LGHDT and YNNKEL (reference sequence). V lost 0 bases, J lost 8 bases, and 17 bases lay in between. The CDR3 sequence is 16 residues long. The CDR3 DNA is TGTGCCAGCAGCCAAGATGGGAGGGGGTGGTTGGATGAGCAGTTCTTC. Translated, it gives CASSQDGRGWLDEQFF.

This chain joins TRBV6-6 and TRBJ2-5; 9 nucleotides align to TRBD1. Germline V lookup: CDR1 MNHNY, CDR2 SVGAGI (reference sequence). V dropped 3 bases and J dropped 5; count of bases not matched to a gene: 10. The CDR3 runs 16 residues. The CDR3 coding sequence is TGTGCCAGCAGTTATAGTACAGGGGGCGCGGGGGAGACCCAGTACTTC. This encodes CASSYSTGGAGETQYF.

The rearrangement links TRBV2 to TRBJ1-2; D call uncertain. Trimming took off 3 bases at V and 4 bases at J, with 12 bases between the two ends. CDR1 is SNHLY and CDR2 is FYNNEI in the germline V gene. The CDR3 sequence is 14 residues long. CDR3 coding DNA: TGTGCCAGCAGTGAGATGAAGGGAGGCTATGGCTACACCTTC. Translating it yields CASSEMKGGYGYTF.

In DNA, the CDR3 is TGTGCCTGGAGTGGGGGACTAGCGGGATTCAATGAGCAGTTCTTC. This codes for CAWSGGLAGFNEQFF. V is TRBV30 and J is TRBJ2-1; 13 bases match TRBD2. The CDR3 extends over 15 amino acids. Per the germline V gene, CDR1 is GTSNPN and CDR2 is SVGIG (reference sequence). The ends lost 1 base at V and 6 bases at J; junction bases unmatched: 3.

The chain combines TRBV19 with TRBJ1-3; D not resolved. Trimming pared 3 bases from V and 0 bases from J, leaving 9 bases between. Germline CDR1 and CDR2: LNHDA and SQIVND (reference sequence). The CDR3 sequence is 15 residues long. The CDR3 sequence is CASSMIQSSGNTIYF. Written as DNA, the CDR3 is TGTGCCAGTAGTATGATACAGAGCTCTGGAAACACCATATATTTT.